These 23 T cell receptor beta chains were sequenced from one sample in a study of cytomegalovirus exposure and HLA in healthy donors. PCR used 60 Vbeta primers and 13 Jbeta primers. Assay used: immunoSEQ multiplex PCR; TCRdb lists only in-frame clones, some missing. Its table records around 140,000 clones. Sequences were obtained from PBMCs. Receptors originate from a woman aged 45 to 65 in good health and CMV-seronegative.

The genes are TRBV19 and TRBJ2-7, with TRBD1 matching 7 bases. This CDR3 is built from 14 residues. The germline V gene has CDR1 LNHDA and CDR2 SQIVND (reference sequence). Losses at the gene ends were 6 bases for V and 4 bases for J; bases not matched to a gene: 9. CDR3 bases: TGTGCCAGTAGCGACAAACCACAGGGGTACGAGCAGTACTTC. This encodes CASSDKPQGYEQYF. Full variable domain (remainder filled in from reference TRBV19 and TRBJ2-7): DGGITQSPKYLFRKEGQNVTLSCEQNLNHDAMYWYRQDPGQGLRLIYYSQIVNDFQKGDIAEGYSVSREKKESFPLTVTSAQKNPTAFYLCASSDKPQGYEQYFGPGTRLTVT.

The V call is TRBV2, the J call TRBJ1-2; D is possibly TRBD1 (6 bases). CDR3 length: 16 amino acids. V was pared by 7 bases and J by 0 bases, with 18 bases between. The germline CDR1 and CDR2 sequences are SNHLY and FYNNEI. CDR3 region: CASTLGAPRSNYGYTF. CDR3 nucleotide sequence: TGTGCCAGCACCCTGGGGGCTCCTCGGTCTAACTATGGCTACACCTTC. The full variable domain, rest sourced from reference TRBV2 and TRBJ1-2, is EPEVTQTPSHQVTQMGQEVILRCVPISNHLYFYWYRQILGQKVEFLVSFYNNEISEKSEIFDDQFSVERPDGSNFTLKIRSTKLEDSAMYFCASTLGAPRSNYGYTFGSGTRLTVV.

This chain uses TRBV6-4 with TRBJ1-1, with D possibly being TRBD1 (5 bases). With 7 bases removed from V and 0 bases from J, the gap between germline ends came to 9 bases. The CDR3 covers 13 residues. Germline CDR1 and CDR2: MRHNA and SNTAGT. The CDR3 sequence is CASKGEMNTEAFF. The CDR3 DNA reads TGTGCCAGCAAAGGGGAAATGAACACTGAAGCTTTCTTT.

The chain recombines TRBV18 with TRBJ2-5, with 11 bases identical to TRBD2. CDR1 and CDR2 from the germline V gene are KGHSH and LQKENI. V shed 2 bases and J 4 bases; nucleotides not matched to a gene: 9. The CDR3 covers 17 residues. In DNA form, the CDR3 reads TGTGCCAGCTCACCAGTAGAACTAGCGGGAGCTCGAGAGACCCAGTACTTC. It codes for CASSPVELAGARETQYF.

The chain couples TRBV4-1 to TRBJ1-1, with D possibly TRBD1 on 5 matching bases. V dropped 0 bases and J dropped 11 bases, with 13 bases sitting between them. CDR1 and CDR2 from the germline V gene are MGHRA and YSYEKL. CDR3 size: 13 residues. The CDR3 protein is CASSQDDSPGAFF. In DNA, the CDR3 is TGCGCCAGCAGCCAAGACGACAGTCCTGGCGCTTTCTTT.

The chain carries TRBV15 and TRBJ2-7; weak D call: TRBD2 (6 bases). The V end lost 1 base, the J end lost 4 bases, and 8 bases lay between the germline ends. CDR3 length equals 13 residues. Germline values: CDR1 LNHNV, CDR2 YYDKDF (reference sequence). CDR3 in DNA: TGTGCCACCAGCAGAGCAGGGAGGTACGAGCAGTACTTC. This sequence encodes CATSRAGRYEQYF.

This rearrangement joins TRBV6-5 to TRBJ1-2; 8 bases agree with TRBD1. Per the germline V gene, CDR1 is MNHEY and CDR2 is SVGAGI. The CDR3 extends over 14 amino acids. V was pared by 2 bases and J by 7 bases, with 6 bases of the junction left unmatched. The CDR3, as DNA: TGTGCCAGCAGTTACGGACAGGGAGGATTTGGCTACACCTTC. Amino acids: CASSYGQGGFGYTF.

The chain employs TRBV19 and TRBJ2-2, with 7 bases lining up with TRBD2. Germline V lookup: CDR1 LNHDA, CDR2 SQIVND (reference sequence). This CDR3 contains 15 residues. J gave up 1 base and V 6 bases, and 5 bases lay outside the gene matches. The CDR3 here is CASSRTSRNTGELFF. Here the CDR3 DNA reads TGTGCCAGTAGCCGGACTAGTAGGAACACCGGGGAGCTGTTTTTT.

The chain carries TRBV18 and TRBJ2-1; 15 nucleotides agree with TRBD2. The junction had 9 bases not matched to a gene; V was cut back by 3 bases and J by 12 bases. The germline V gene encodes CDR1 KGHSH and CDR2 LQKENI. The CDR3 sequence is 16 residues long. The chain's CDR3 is CASSPPRTSGGAGQFF. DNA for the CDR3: TGTGCCAGCTCACCCCCTAGGACTAGCGGGGGGGCCGGGCAGTTCTTC. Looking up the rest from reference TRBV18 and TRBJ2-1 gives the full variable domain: NAGVMQNPRHLVRRRGQEARLRCSPMKGHSHVYWYRQLPEEGLKFMVYLQKENIIDESGMPKERFSAEFPKEGPSILRIQQVVRGDSAAYFCASSPPRTSGGAGQFFGPGTRLTVL.

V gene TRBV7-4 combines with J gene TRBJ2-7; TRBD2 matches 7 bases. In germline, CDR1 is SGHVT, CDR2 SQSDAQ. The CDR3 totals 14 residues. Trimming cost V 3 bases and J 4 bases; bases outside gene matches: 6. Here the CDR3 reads CASSFGLDPYEQYF. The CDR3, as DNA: TGTGCCAGCAGCTTCGGACTAGACCCGTACGAGCAGTACTTC. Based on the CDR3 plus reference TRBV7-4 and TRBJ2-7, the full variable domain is GAGVSQSPRYKVAKRGRDVALRCDSISGHVTLYWYRQTLGQGSEVLTYSQSDAQRDKSGRPSGRFSAERPERSVSTLKIQRTEQGDSAVYLCASSFGLDPYEQYFGPGTRLTVT.

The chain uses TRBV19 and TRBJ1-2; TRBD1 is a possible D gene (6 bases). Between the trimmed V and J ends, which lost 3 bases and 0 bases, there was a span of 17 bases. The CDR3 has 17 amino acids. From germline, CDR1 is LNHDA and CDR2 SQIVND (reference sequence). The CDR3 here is CASSMDRYPRTNYGYTF. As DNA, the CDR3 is TGTGCCAGTAGTATGGACAGATACCCGCGTACTAACTATGGCTACACCTTC.

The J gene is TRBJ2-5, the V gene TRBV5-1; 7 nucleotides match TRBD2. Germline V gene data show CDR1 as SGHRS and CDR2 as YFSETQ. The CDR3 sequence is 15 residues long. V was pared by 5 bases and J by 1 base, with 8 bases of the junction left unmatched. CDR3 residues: CASSPTSVTQETQYF. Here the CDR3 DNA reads TGCGCCAGCAGTCCAACTAGCGTGACCCAAGAGACCCAGTACTTC. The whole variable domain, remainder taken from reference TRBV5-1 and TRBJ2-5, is KAGVTQTPRYLIKTRGQQVTLSCSPISGHRSVSWYQQTPGQGLQFLFEYFSETQRNKGNFPGRFSGRQFSNSRSEMNVSTLELGDSALYLCASSPTSVTQETQYFGPGTRLLVL.

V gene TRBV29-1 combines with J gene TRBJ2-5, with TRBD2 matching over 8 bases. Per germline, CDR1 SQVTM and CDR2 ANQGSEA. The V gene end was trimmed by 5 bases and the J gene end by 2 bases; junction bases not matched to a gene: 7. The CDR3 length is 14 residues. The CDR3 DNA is TGCAGCGTTAGGGTACTAGCGGTTCAAGAGACCCAGTACTTC. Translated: CSVRVLAVQETQYF.

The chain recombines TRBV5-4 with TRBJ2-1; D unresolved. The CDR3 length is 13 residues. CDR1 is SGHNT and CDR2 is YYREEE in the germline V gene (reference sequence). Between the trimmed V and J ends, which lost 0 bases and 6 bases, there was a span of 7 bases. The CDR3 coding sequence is TGTGCCAGCAGCTTGGTGGGCCTCAATGAGCAGTTCTTC. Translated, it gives CASSLVGLNEQFF. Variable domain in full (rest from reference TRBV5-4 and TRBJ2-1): ETGVTQSPTHLIKTRGQQVTLRCSSQSGHNTVSWYQQALGQGPQFIFQYYREEENGRGNFPPRFSGLQFPNYSSELNVNALELDDSALYLCASSLVGLNEQFFGPGTRLTVL.

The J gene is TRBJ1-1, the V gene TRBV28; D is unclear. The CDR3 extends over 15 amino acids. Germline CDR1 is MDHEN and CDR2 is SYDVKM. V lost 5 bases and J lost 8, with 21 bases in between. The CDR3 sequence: CASSQHAGSYQEAFF. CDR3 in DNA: TGTGCCAGCAGTCAACACGCGGGTTCCTACCAAGAAGCTTTCTTT. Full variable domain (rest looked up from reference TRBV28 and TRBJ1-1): DVKVTQSSRYLVKRTGEKVFLECVQDMDHENMFWYRQDPGLGLRLIYFSYDVKMKEKGDIPEGYSVSREKKERFSLILESASTNQTSMYLCASSQHAGSYQEAFFGQGTRLTVV.

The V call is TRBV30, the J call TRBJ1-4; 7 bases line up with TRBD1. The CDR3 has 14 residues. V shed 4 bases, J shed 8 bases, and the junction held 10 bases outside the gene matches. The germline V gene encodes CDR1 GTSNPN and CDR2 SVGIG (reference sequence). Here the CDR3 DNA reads TGTGCCTGGACCAAGGGGGCTACGAAGGAAAAACTGTTTTTT. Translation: CAWTKGATKEKLFF. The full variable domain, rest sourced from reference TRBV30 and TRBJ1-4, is SQTIHQWPATLVQPVGSPLSLECTVEGTSNPNLYWYRQAAGRGLQLLFYSVGIGQISSEVPQNLSASRPQDRQFILSSKKLLLSDSGFYLCAWTKGATKEKLFFGSGTQLSVL.

The CDR3 DNA follows: TGTGCCAGCAGCGGAGTAAGTGACATTCAGTACTTC. It specifies CASSGVSDIQYF. The chain couples TRBV9 to TRBJ2-4; D gene ambiguous. The CDR3 length is 12 residues. In germline, CDR1 is SGDLS, CDR2 YYNGEE. The V end was cut by 3 bases, the J end by 8 bases, with 9 bases between.

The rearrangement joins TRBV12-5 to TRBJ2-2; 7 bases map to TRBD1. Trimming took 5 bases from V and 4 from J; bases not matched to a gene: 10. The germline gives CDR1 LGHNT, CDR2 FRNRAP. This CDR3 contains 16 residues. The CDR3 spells CASGIYTGVGTGELFF. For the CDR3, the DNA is TGTGCTAGTGGTATATACACAGGGGTCGGCACCGGGGAGCTGTTTTTT.

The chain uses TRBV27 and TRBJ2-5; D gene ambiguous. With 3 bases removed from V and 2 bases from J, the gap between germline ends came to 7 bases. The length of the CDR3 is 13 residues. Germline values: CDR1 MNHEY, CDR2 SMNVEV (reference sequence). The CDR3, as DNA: TGTGCCAGCAGTTTCGGGTATCAAGAGACCCAGTACTTC. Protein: CASSFGYQETQYF.

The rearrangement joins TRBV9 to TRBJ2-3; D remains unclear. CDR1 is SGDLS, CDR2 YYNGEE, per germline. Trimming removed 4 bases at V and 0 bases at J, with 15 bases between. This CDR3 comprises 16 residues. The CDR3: CASSPSPFGSTDTQYF. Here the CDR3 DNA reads TGTGCCAGCAGCCCCTCACCCTTCGGGAGCACAGATACGCAGTATTTT.

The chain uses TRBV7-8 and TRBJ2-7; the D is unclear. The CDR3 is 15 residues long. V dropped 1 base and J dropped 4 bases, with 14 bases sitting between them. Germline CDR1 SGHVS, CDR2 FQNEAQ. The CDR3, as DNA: TGTGCCAGCAGCTTAGAATTGCAGGTTGTTTACGAGCAGTACTTC. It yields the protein CASSLELQVVYEQYF.

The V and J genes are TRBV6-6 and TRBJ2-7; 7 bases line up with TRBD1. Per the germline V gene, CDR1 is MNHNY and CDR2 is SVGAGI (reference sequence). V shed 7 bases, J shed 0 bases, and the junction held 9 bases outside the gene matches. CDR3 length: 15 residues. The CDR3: CASIETGALSYEQYF. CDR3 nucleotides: TGTGCCAGCATCGAAACAGGGGCCCTCTCCTACGAGCAGTACTTC.

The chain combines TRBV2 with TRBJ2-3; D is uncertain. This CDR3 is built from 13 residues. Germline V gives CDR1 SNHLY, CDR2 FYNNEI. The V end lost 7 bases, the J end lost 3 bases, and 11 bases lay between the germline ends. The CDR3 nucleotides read TGTGCCAGCAAGGCAGGCCAAACAGATACGCAGTATTTT. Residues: CASKAGQTDTQYF.